The 26 T cell receptor beta chains listed next were all sequenced from one sample in a study of blood T cell repertoires in COVID-19. The method was immunoSEQ multiplex PCR; TCRdb's version includes in-frame clones alone and lacks a portion of them. In the table there are 30,000 to 45,000 clones, more than 75% of which are singletons. The sequenced sample consisted of peripheral blood. These receptor sequences come from a man aged 65 to 85 with acute or convalescent COVID-19.

J is TRBJ1-3 and V is TRBV7-2; the D gene is possibly TRBD1 (6 bases). From germline, CDR1 is SGHTA and CDR2 FQGNSA. This CDR3 spans 15 amino acids. Trimming pared 4 bases from V and 3 bases from J, leaving 13 bases between. CDR3 sequence reads: CASSYDTGNGNTIYF. CDR3 coding DNA: TGTGCCAGCAGCTACGATACAGGGAATGGAAACACCATATATTTT.

The rearrangement links TRBV12-3 or TRBV12-4 to TRBJ2-5; D ambiguous. This CDR3 is 11 amino acids long. V was trimmed by 3 bases and J by 5 bases, leaving 4 bases between them. CDR3 residues: CASSLSETQYF. CDR3 nucleotides: TGTGCCAGCAGTTTGTCGGAGACCCAGTACTTC.

With respect to this clone: An end of the junction differs from the germline gene, which may be a read error. The chain links TRBV12-3 or TRBV12-4 to TRBJ1-5; D not resolved. This CDR3 region has 12 residues. In DNA form, the CDR3 reads TGTGCCAGCAGCTCGGGGAATCAGCCCCGGCATTTT. Translation: CASSSGNQPRHF.

This chain links TRBV21-1 with TRBJ1-5. TRBV21-1 is described as a pseudogene. The CDR3 is 14 amino acids. DNA for the CDR3: TGTGCCAGCAGTTGGGGGGTGCCCAATCAGCCCCAGCATTTT. This encodes CASSWGVPNQPQHF.

The chain carries TRBV5-8 and TRBJ1-4; possible D gene TRBD1, 5 bases. The ends were cut back, 1 base at V and 7 bases at J, with 11 bases in the middle. This CDR3 comprises 14 residues. Germline V gives CDR1 SGHTS, CDR2 YDEGEE. The CDR3 sequence is CASSLIGGGEKLFF. CDR3 nucleotide sequence: TGTGCCAGCAGCTTGATCGGGGGTGGTGAAAAACTGTTTTTT.

The count of this clone is one. J is TRBJ2-5 and V is TRBV5-4, with 13 bases identical to TRBD2. Per germline, CDR1 SGHNT and CDR2 YYREEE (reference sequence). Trimming removed 4 bases from V and 5 bases from J; junction bases left unmatched: 11. The length of the CDR3 is 17 residues. The CDR3 nucleotides are TGTGCCAGCAGCGGGGGACTAGCGGGAAAGCGGTGGGAGACCCAGTACTTC. Amino acid sequence: CASSGGLAGKRWETQYF. The entire variable domain, with the rest obtained from reference TRBV5-4 and TRBJ2-5, is as follows: ETGVTQSPTHLIKTRGQQVTLRCSSQSGHNTVSWYQQALGQGPQFIFQYYREEENGRGNFPPRFSGLQFPNYSSELNVNALELDDSALYLCASSGGLAGKRWETQYFGPGTRLLVL.

This clone was observed a handful of times. The chain uses TRBV29-1 and TRBJ2-1, with D perhaps TRBD2 (7 bases). CDR1 is SQVTM, CDR2 ANQGSEA, per germline. This CDR3 is 14 amino acids long. The ends were cut back, 3 bases at V and 8 bases at J, with 17 bases in the middle. The CDR3 DNA follows: TGCAGCGTTGACGTCCAGGGGAGGGCGGATGAGCAGTTCTTC. The encoded protein is CSVDVQGRADEQFF.

V and J are TRBV4-1 and TRBJ1-2, with TRBD1 as a possible D gene (5 bases). Trimming cost V 0 bases and J 4 bases, with 15 bases left between them. CDR1 and CDR2 (germline): MGHRA, YSYEKL. The CDR3 has 16 amino acids. The CDR3 DNA follows: TGCGCCAGCAGCCAAGATGGAGGGGCAGACGCCTATGGCTACACCTTC. It translates to CASSQDGGADAYGYTF.

This clone has just one count. The chain uses TRBV6-6 and TRBJ1-3; 7 positions match TRBD1. V was pared by 4 bases and J by 0 bases, with 3 bases of the junction left unmatched. CDR3 length: 15 amino acids. Germline CDR1 MNHNY, CDR2 SVGAGI (reference sequence). The CDR3 reads CASSLGQSSGNTIYF. CDR3 bases: TGTGCCAGCAGTTTGGGACAGAGCTCTGGAAACACCATATATTTT.

V gene TRBV3-1 (or the pseudogene TRBV3-2) combines with J gene TRBJ2-3, with D possibly matching TRBD2 (6 bases). CDR3 length: 18 residues. V was trimmed by 0 bases and J by 4 bases, leaving 20 bases between them. Germline V gives CDR1 LGHDT, CDR2 YNNKEL (reference sequence). As DNA, the CDR3 is TGTGCCAGCAGCCAAGATCCACCCGGGACCCGCGGGGCAGATACGCAGTATTTT. The encoded protein is CASSQDPPGTRGADTQYF.

The genes are TRBV4-1 and TRBJ1-1; D is ambiguous. This CDR3 has 15 residues. Germline CDR1 reads MGHRA; CDR2 reads YSYEKL. Trimming left V 0 bases short and J 4 bases short, with 12 bases between. The CDR3 spells CASSQELQTGTEAFF. The CDR3 region has the DNA TGCGCCAGCAGCCAAGAATTGCAGACGGGCACTGAAGCTTTCTTT.

V and J are TRBV20-1 and TRBJ1-1; D call uncertain. Germline V gene sequence: CDR1 DFQATT, CDR2 SNEGSKA (reference sequence). The CDR3 contains 11 residues. The V and J ends lost 6 bases and 1 base respectively, with 6 bases between them. CDR3 bases: TGCAGTGCGAGGGAGAACACTGAAGCTTTCTTT. Protein sequence: CSARENTEAFF.

The chain combines TRBV3-1 (or the pseudogene TRBV3-2) with TRBJ1-3; D unresolved. The CDR3 covers 15 residues. The germline V gene encodes CDR1 LGHDT and CDR2 YNNKEL (reference sequence). V gave up 0 bases and J gave up 1 base, with 7 bases separating them. Here the CDR3 reads CASSQELHSGNTIYF. CDR3 nucleotide sequence: TGTGCCAGCAGCCAAGAACTGCATTCTGGAAACACCATATATTTT.

This clone was counted only a few times. This chain uses TRBV12-3 or TRBV12-4 with TRBJ2-1, with D possibly being TRBD1 (5 bases). The V gene lost 7 bases and the J gene lost 4 bases, with 11 bases spanning the gap. The length of the CDR3 is 13 residues. This chain's CDR3 is CASTKDTYNEQFF. In DNA form, the CDR3 reads TGTGCCAGCACCAAGGACACTTACAATGAGCAGTTCTTC.

CDR3 nucleotides: TGTGCCAGCAGTTACCCACATAGCAATCAGCCCCAGCATTTT. Encoded protein: CASSYPHSNQPQHF. The rearrangement joins TRBV6-6 to TRBJ1-5; no firm D call. This CDR3 is 14 amino acids long. Per germline, CDR1 MNHNY and CDR2 SVGAGI (reference sequence). The V gene lost 2 bases and the J gene lost 0 bases, with 5 bases spanning the gap.

The chain recombines TRBV4-3 with TRBJ1-2; no firm D call. Looked up from germline, CDR1 is LGHNA and CDR2 is YSLEER. The CDR3 totals 15 residues. V was shortened by 0 bases and J by 6 bases, with 14 bases between the two germline ends. CDR3 loop: CASSQDSVRTDGYTF. The DNA of the CDR3 is TGCGCCAGCAGCCAAGATAGCGTAAGGACGGATGGCTACACCTTC.

This clone was seen once. J is TRBJ1-2 and V is TRBV7-9; 11 positions agree with TRBD1. The V gene's germline CDR1 is SEHNR and CDR2 FQNEAQ (reference sequence). The CDR3 is 16 residues long. Trimming at V came to 6 bases and at J to 7 bases, leaving 13 bases not matched to a gene. This CDR3 reads CASSNTDRGRLGGYTF. The CDR3 region has the DNA TGTGCCAGCAGTAACACGGACAGGGGGCGATTGGGTGGCTACACCTTC.

J is TRBJ1-5 and V is TRBV7-2, with a tentative D call TRBD1 (5 bases). Germline V gene sequence: CDR1 SGHTA, CDR2 FQGNSA. This CDR3 is 15 amino acids long. The V gene lost 1 base and the J gene lost 1 base, with 8 bases spanning the gap. CDR3 protein: CASSLVGGSNQPQHF. The CDR3 DNA reads TGTGCCAGCAGCTTAGTGGGGGGAAGCAATCAGCCCCAGCATTTT.

The chain has TRBV9 and TRBJ1-4; D perhaps matches TRBD1 (5 bases). This CDR3 contains 14 residues. V dropped 2 bases and J dropped 4 bases, with 9 bases sitting between them. Germline CDR1 reads SGDLS; CDR2 reads YYNGEE. CDR3 in amino acids: CASSVQGNNEKLFF. CDR3 nucleotides: TGTGCCAGCAGCGTTCAGGGAAATAATGAAAAACTGTTTTTT.

The V gene is TRBV2, the J gene TRBJ1-2; the D gene is possibly TRBD1 (6 bases). The CDR3 contains 14 residues. The V gene's germline CDR1 is SNHLY and CDR2 FYNNEI. Deletions cut 6 bases from V and 5 bases from J, with 16 bases between. In DNA, the CDR3 is TGTGCCAGCAGCAGACAGGAAGCAGATTATGGCTACACCTTC. Its protein product is CASSRQEADYGYTF.

The chain joins TRBV30 to TRBJ2-7, with 7 bases fitting TRBD1. The CDR3 is made up of 13 amino acids. Trimming took 2 bases from V and 3 from J; bases not matched to a gene: 4. Germline V gene sequence: CDR1 GTSNPN, CDR2 SVGIG (reference sequence). For the CDR3, the DNA is TGTGCCTGGAGTTCGGGACAGAGCTACGAGCAGTACTTC. Amino acid sequence: CAWSSGQSYEQYF.

This clone turned up a few times. V gene TRBV5-4 combines with J gene TRBJ2-7, with D possibly TRBD2 on 6 matching bases. The germline V gene encodes CDR1 SGHNT and CDR2 YYREEE (reference sequence). CDR3 length: 14 amino acids. V shed 1 base and J shed 2 bases, with 10 bases lying between them. CDR3 DNA sequence: TGTGCCAGCAGCTTGTTGGGGGGTCCCTACGAGCAGTACTTC. The encoded protein is CASSLLGGPYEQYF.

This chain uses TRBV6-5 with TRBJ1-2; D is unresolved. The V end was cut by 8 bases, the J end by 1 base, with 17 bases between. Germline V gene data show CDR1 as MNHEY and CDR2 as SVGAGI. CDR3 length equals 15 residues. CDR3 in DNA: TGTGCCAGCCGGGGAGACCAACAGCTTAACTATGGCTACACCTTC. Its translation: CASRGDQQLNYGYTF.

The rearrangement uses TRBV7-8 and TRBJ2-7; tentative D call: TRBD2 (6 bases). The CDR3 is made up of 15 amino acids. V was trimmed by 1 base and J by 2 bases, leaving 12 bases between them. CDR1 SGHVS and CDR2 FQNEAQ come from the germline V gene. The CDR3 DNA reads TGTGCCAGCAGCTTAGATGGGGACTCAGCCTACGAGCAGTACTTC. It is translated as CASSLDGDSAYEQYF.

The chain uses TRBV9 and TRBJ2-3, with 11 bases fitting TRBD2. Germline V gene data show CDR1 as SGDLS and CDR2 as YYNGEE. The CDR3 is 16 amino acids. V trimming: 5 bases; J trimming: 1 base; junction bases outside the gene matches: 6. The CDR3 sequence is CASSLAGGRGTDTQYF. CDR3 DNA: TGTGCCAGCAGTTTAGCGGGGGGGAGGGGCACAGATACGCAGTATTTT. The full variable domain, completed using reference TRBV9 and TRBJ2-3, is DSGVTQTPKHLITATGQRVTLRCSPRSGDLSVYWYQQSLDQGLQFLIQYYNGEERAKGNILERFSAQQFPDLHSELNLSSLELGDSALYFCASSLAGGRGTDTQYFGPGTRLTVL.

This clone was detected only once. The chain couples TRBV19 to TRBJ2-1; 9 nucleotides match TRBD2. The CDR3 runs 14 residues. J gave up 10 bases and V 5 bases, and 9 bases lay outside the gene matches. CDR1 LNHDA and CDR2 SQIVND come from the germline V gene (reference sequence). Here the CDR3 DNA reads TGTGCCAGTAGTTCGCTAGCGGGGCTAGGGGAGCAGTTCTTC. Translating it yields CASSSLAGLGEQFF.